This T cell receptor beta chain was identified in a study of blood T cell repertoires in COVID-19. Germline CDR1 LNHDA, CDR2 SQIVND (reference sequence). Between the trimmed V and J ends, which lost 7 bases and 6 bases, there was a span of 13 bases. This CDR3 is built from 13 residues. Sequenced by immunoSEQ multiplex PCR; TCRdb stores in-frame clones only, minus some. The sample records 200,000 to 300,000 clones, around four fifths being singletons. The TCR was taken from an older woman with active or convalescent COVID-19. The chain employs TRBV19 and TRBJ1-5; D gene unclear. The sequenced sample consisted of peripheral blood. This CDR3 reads CASTGQSRQPQHF. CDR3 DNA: TGTGCCAGTACAGGTCAGAGTCGTCAGCCCCAGCATTTT.